The 15 T cell receptor beta chains in this list originate from one sample, sequenced in a study of T cells after yellow fever vaccination. TCRdb fed the 5' RACE reads into MiXCR, producing one record per CDR3 protein. The repertoire holds 150,000 to 200,000 distinct CDR3 sequences, approximately 9.9% seen once, with about a third in the top ten. The sample was CD8+ T cells sorted from PBMCs, taken 45 days after the yellow fever booster vaccination. The receptors derive from a man aged 18 to 29 who received the YFV17D yellow fever vaccine.

The CDR3 loop is CASSPGREQYV. In nucleotides, the CDR3 is TGTGCCAGCAGTCCGGGACGTGAGCAGTACGTC. This sequence joins TRBV6-6 and TRBJ2-7, with D tentatively TRBD1 or TRBD2 (5 bases each). Per the germline V gene, CDR1 is MNHNY and CDR2 is SVGAGI (reference sequence). The V and J ends lost 5 bases and 7 bases respectively, with 9 bases between them. There are 11 residues in the CDR3.

This clonotype turned up a few times. The chain has TRBV20-1 and TRBJ2-7, with TRBD2 matching 8 bases. The CDR3 is 19 residues long. The V gene's germline CDR1 is DFQATT and CDR2 SNEGSKA (reference sequence). Trimming cost V 1 base and J 2 bases; bases outside gene matches: 19. CDR3: CSARARWSRTSPNPYEQYV. In DNA form, the CDR3 reads TGCAGTGCTAGAGCCCGGTGGTCTCGGACTAGCCCCAACCCCTACGAGCAGTACGTC.

In its sample, this clonotype was seen a few times. The chain links TRBV4-3 to TRBJ2-2, with TRBD2 matching over 8 bases. Germline V gene sequence: CDR1 LGHNA, CDR2 YSLEER. Trimming took 4 bases from V and 5 from J; bases not matched to a gene: 15. The CDR3 runs to 18 residues. The CDR3 protein is CASSPKTRAGAETGELFF. CDR3 coding DNA: TGCGCCAGCAGCCCCAAGACCCGAGCGGGGGCGGAGACCGGGGAGCTGTTTTTT.

V and J are TRBV5-1 and TRBJ1-2; possible D gene TRBD1, 5 bases. V shed 5 bases and J shed 0 bases, with 11 bases lying between them. Per germline, CDR1 SGHRS and CDR2 YFSETQ. The CDR3 runs to 14 residues. The CDR3 loop is CASSSDTTNYGYTF. CDR3 coding DNA: TGCGCCAGCAGTTCGGACACGACTAACTATGGCTACACCTTC.

This clonotype was seen more than once but under ten times. The genes are TRBV20-1 and TRBJ2-5; TRBD2 matches 13 bases. CDR1 DFQATT and CDR2 SNEGSKA come from the germline V gene (reference sequence). The CDR3 consists of 15 residues. V was clipped by 6 bases and J by 1 base; unmatched bases: 5. The CDR3 region has the DNA TGCAGTGCCCCGGGACTAGCGGGAATCCAAGAGACCCAGTACTTC. Residues: CSAPGLAGIQETQYF.

The table lists this clonotype with a few counts. The chain joins TRBV27 to TRBJ1-3; the D gene is possibly TRBD1 (5 bases). Germline V gene data show CDR1 as MNHEY and CDR2 as SMNVEV (reference sequence). This CDR3 has 14 residues. Between the trimmed V and J ends, which lost 5 bases and 4 bases, there was a span of 12 bases. The CDR3 loop is CASSPGTTGNTIYF. CDR3 nucleotide sequence: TGTGCCAGCAGTCCTGGGACGACAGGAAACACCATATATTTT.

This clonotype showed up just a few times. V is TRBV7-9 and J is TRBJ2-1; 7 positions agree with TRBD1. CDR3 length equals 18 residues. Germline-derived CDR1 and CDR2 are SEHNR and FQNEAQ (reference sequence). J lost 0 bases, V lost 5 bases, and 13 bases had no gene match. CDR3 bases: TGTGCCAGCAGCCCGCCCGCAGGACAGGCCAGCTCCTACAATGAGCAGTTCTTC. Translated: CASSPPAGQASSYNEQFF. Complete variable domain (other parts from reference TRBV7-9 and TRBJ2-1): DTGVSQNPRHKITKRGQNVTFRCDPISEHNRLYWYRQTLGQGPEFLTYFQNEAQLEKSRLLSDRFSAERPKGSFSTLEIQRTEQGDSAMYLCASSPPAGQASSYNEQFFGPGTRLTVL.

This clonotype was counted at least ten times. The V and J genes are TRBV29-1 and TRBJ2-7, with D perhaps TRBD2 (6 bases). The V end lost 6 bases, the J end lost 1 base, and 16 bases lay between the germline ends. This CDR3 has 14 residues. Germline loops: CDR1 SQVTM, CDR2 ANQGSEA. CDR3 residues: CSVMVGGDSYEQYV. CDR3 in DNA: TGCAGCGTCATGGTCGGCGGGGATTCCTACGAGCAGTACGTC.

The J gene is TRBJ1-4, the V gene TRBV20-1, with 9 nucleotides matching TRBD1. J lost 0 bases, V lost 3 bases, and 5 bases had no gene match. Per the germline V gene, CDR1 is DFQATT and CDR2 is SNEGSKA (reference sequence). CDR3 size: 16 residues. The CDR3 protein is CSARDRGLTTNEKLFF. The DNA for the CDR3 is TGCAGTGCTAGGGACAGGGGACTAACAACTAATGAAAAACTGTTTTTT.

This clonotype was counted a few times. The chain uses TRBV6-2 or TRBV6-3 and TRBJ1-1; possibly TRBD1 for D (5 bases). Deletions cut 2 bases from V and 3 bases from J, with 7 bases between. The CDR3 loop spans 13 amino acids. Germline CDR1 is MNHEY and CDR2 is SVGEGT. The CDR3: CASSYGADTEAFF. The CDR3 DNA reads as TGTGCCAGCAGTTACGGGGCGGACACTGAAGCTTTCTTT.

This clonotype was found a few times. The chain uses TRBV5-4 and TRBJ2-7; D possibly uses TRBD1 or TRBD2 (5 bases each). V gave up 7 bases and J gave up 9 bases, with 23 bases separating them. The CDR3 length is 14 residues. Germline CDR1 reads SGHNT; CDR2 reads YYREEE (reference sequence). The CDR3 spells CASGHMGDARVQYF. CDR3 bases: TGTGCCAGCGGCCATATGGGGGATGCCCGGGTGCAGTACTTC. Filled out from reference TRBV5-4 and TRBJ2-7, the complete variable domain reads ETGVTQSPTHLIKTRGQQVTLRCSSQSGHNTVSWYQQALGQGPQFIFQYYREEENGRGNFPPRFSGLQFPNYSSELNVNALELDDSALYLCASGHMGDARVQYFGPGTRLTVT.

The rearrangement links TRBV12-3 or TRBV12-4 to TRBJ1-1; D is undetermined. The CDR3 runs 12 residues. Trimming took off 8 bases at V and 4 bases at J, with 11 bases between the two ends. The CDR3 sequence: CASSIGSTEAFF. CDR3 coding DNA: TGTGCCAGCTCCATAGGAAGCACTGAAGCTTTCTTT.

The chain has TRBV7-6 and TRBJ1-5; 7 bases map to TRBD1. The CDR3 length is 16 residues. V gave up 0 bases and J gave up 3 bases; unmatched junction bases: 5. Germline CDR1 reads SGHVS; CDR2 reads FNYEAQ. The CDR3 sequence is CASSLAGQPNNQPQHF. Written as DNA, the CDR3 is TGTGCCAGCAGCTTAGCGGGACAGCCGAACAATCAGCCCCAGCATTTT.

The V and J genes are TRBV4-1 and TRBJ1-3; possibly TRBD1 for D (5 bases). With 0 bases removed from V and 2 bases from J, the gap between germline ends came to 11 bases. The CDR3 is 16 amino acids. CDR1 MGHRA and CDR2 YSYEKL come from the germline V gene. The CDR3 DNA is TGCGCCAGCAGCCAAGATTACGCGGGGCCTGGAAACACCATATATTTT. Its translation: CASSQDYAGPGNTIYF.

This clonotype was picked up one time. A much bigger clone sits one base away, suggesting this may be a read error. The rearrangement uses TRBV12-3 or TRBV12-4 and TRBJ2-2; D not resolved. The CDR3 has 11 amino acids. The V and J ends lost 8 bases and 3 bases respectively, with 4 bases between them. Here the CDR3 reads CASGYTGELFF. CDR3 coding DNA: TGTGCCAGCGGTTACACCGGGGAGCTGTTTTTT.